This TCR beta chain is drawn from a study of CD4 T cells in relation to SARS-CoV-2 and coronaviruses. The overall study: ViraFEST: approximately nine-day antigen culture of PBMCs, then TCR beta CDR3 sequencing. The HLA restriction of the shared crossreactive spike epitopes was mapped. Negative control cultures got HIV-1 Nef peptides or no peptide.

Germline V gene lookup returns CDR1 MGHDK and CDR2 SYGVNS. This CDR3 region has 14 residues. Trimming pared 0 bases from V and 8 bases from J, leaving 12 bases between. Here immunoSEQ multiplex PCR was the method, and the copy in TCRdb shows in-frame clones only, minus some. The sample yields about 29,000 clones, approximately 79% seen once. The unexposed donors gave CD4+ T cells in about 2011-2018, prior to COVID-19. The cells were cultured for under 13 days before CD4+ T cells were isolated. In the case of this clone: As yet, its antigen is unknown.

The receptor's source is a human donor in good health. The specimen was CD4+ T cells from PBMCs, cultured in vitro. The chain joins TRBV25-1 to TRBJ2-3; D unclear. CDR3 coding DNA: TGTGCCAGCAGTGAATATGACTCCGATGGTACGCAGTATTTT. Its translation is CASSEYDSDGTQYF.